These 15 T cell receptor beta chains originate from one sample sequenced in a study of graft-versus-host responses after intestinal transplantation. The repertoire was sequenced with immunoSEQ multiplex PCR; TCRdb's copy has only in-frame clones and lacks some. The data show about 57,000 clones, 80% to 90% seen once. The sequences come from PBMCs, collected 26 days after transplant. Receptor source: a human patient who received an intestinal transplant, so some T cells may come from the graft donor.

The rearrangement joins TRBV10-3 to TRBJ2-7; the match to TRBD2 covers 11 bases. Germline V gives CDR1 ENHRY, CDR2 SYGVKD. The J segment lost 3 bases and the V segment lost 4 bases, leaving 2 bases of the junction unmatched. This CDR3 is 14 amino acids long. The CDR3 nucleotides read TGTGCCATCAGTGGCCTAGCGGGGGGCTACGAGCAGTACTTC. It encodes CAISGLAGGYEQYF.

This sequence joins TRBV6-6 and TRBJ2-5, with TRBD1 matching 8 bases. V dropped 6 bases and J dropped 2; count of bases not matched to a gene: 5. CDR3 length equals 14 residues. The germline V gene has CDR1 MNHNY and CDR2 SVGAGI (reference sequence). CDR3 DNA sequence: TGTGCCAGCAGGACGGACAGGGCGCAAGAGACCCAGTACTTC. Translation gives CASRTDRAQETQYF.

This rearrangement joins TRBV5-1 to TRBJ2-1, with D unclear. The V end was cut by 0 bases, the J end by 8 bases, with 12 bases between. The CDR3 consists of 14 residues. Germline values: CDR1 SGHRS, CDR2 YFSETQ. The CDR3 is CASSLAVANDEQFF. CDR3 bases: TGCGCCAGCAGCTTGGCGGTTGCAAACGATGAGCAGTTCTTC. The variable domain in full, completed from reference TRBV5-1 and TRBJ2-1, reads KAGVTQTPRYLIKTRGQQVTLSCSPISGHRSVSWYQQTPGQGLQFLFEYFSETQRNKGNFPGRFSGRQFSNSRSEMNVSTLELGDSALYLCASSLAVANDEQFFGPGTRLTVL.

The rearrangement uses TRBV4-1 and TRBJ2-1; no reliable D call. Germline loops: CDR1 MGHRA, CDR2 YSYEKL. The length of the CDR3 is 14 residues. V lost 0 bases and J 1 base, leaving 4 bases between the germline ends. CDR3 nucleotide sequence: TGCGCCAGCAGCCAAGATCAATCCTACAATGAGCAGTTCTTC. This translates into CASSQDQSYNEQFF.

The chain has TRBV27 and TRBJ1-5, with D tentatively TRBD1 (5 bases). In germline, CDR1 is MNHEY, CDR2 SMNVEV (reference sequence). Trimming shortened V by 0 bases and J by 5 bases, and 8 bases separated the two germline ends. This CDR3 comprises 14 residues. The CDR3 coding sequence is TGTGCCAGCAGTTTATCGGGGGGGGATCAGCCCCAGCATTTT. This codes for CASSLSGGDQPQHF.

The chain carries TRBV6-5 and TRBJ2-3; the D gene is possibly TRBD2 (6 bases). Germline V gene lookup returns CDR1 MNHEY and CDR2 SVGAGI. V was clipped by 8 bases and J by 0 bases, with 12 bases between them. The CDR3 length is 14 residues. CDR3 sequence (DNA): TGTGCCAGCCGCCGCGGGACTAGCACAGATACGCAGTATTTT. Translated, it gives CASRRGTSTDTQYF.

CDR3 nucleotide sequence: TGCAGCGTGCGGTATGACCGCTCTGGGGCCAACGTCCTGACTTTC. It specifies CSVRYDRSGANVLTF. The chain uses TRBV29-1 and TRBJ2-6; D is unresolved. The CDR3 runs 15 residues. The germline gives CDR1 SQVTM, CDR2 ANQGSEA. Trimming removed 6 bases at V and 0 bases at J, with 12 bases between.

This chain uses TRBV11-2 with TRBJ1-5; D call uncertain. This CDR3 contains 16 residues. Germline CDR1 SGHAT, CDR2 FQNNGV. The V gene lost 5 bases and the J gene lost 1 base, with 15 bases spanning the gap. The CDR3 sequence is CASSRTGGSSNQPQHF. The CDR3, as DNA: TGTGCCAGCAGCCGGACGGGAGGCTCGAGCAATCAGCCCCAGCATTTT.

This CDR3 is CASSPGTGRGNTEAFF. The DNA for the CDR3 is TGTGCCAGTAGTCCAGGGACAGGGCGTGGGAACACTGAAGCTTTCTTT. J is TRBJ1-1 and V is TRBV19; TRBD1 matches 9 bases. The germline V gene has CDR1 LNHDA and CDR2 SQIVND (reference sequence). The trim removed 5 bases at V and 1 base at J, leaving 8 bases unmatched. The CDR3 contains 16 residues. The full variable domain, rest sourced from reference TRBV19 and TRBJ1-1, is DGGITQSPKYLFRKEGQNVTLSCEQNLNHDAMYWYRQDPGQGLRLIYYSQIVNDFQKGDIAEGYSVSREKKESFPLTVTSAQKNPTAFYLCASSPGTGRGNTEAFFGQGTRLTVV.

The chain uses TRBV27 and TRBJ2-5; 8 bases agree with TRBD2. Germline-derived CDR1 and CDR2 are MNHEY and SMNVEV (reference sequence). J lost 3 bases, V lost 4 bases, and 4 bases had no gene match. This CDR3 spans 14 amino acids. The CDR3, as DNA: TGTGCCAGCAGTTGGCTAGCGGGCGAAGAGACCCAGTACTTC. It codes for CASSWLAGEETQYF.

This rearrangement joins TRBV15 to TRBJ1-4; D is unresolved. The CDR3 runs 15 residues. The germline CDR1 and CDR2 sequences are LNHNV and YYDKDF (reference sequence). V lost 1 base and J 8 bases, leaving 14 bases between the germline ends. In DNA form, the CDR3 reads TGTGCCACCAGCAGAGGGCCTCCCCCCAACGAAAAACTGTTTTTT. Translated: CATSRGPPPNEKLFF.

The chain carries TRBV18 and TRBJ2-7; TRBD2 is a possible D gene (6 bases). Germline V gene data show CDR1 as KGHSH and CDR2 as LQKENI. V dropped 4 bases and J dropped 3 bases, with 19 bases sitting between them. The CDR3 sequence is 16 residues long. CDR3 sequence: CASSRNRDSFFYEQYV. CDR3 coding DNA: TGTGCCAGCTCACGCAACCGGGACTCCTTTTTCTACGAGCAGTACGTC.

The chain recombines TRBV28 with TRBJ2-2; TRBD2 aligns across 11 bases. The CDR3 extends over 16 amino acids. Germline CDR1 reads MDHEN; CDR2 reads SYDVKM. The J segment lost 5 bases and the V segment lost 4 bases, leaving 6 bases of the junction unmatched. The CDR3 nucleotides are TGTGCCAGCAGTTCCACTAGCGGGAGTCAGACCGGGGAGCTGTTTTTT. It encodes CASSSTSGSQTGELFF. The whole variable domain, remainder taken from reference TRBV28 and TRBJ2-2, is DVKVTQSSRYLVKRTGEKVFLECVQDMDHENMFWYRQDPGLGLRLIYFSYDVKMKEKGDIPEGYSVSREKKERFSLILESASTNQTSMYLCASSSTSGSQTGELFFGEGSRLTVL.

CDR3 protein: CASNQASTDTQYF. CDR3 nucleotide sequence: TGCGCCAGCAATCAGGCCAGCACAGATACGCAGTATTTT. This chain joins TRBV4-1 and TRBJ2-3; D is unresolved. The V gene's germline CDR1 is MGHRA and CDR2 YSYEKL. The CDR3 runs 13 residues. The V end was cut by 7 bases, the J end by 0 bases, with 8 bases between.

The V and J genes are TRBV4-2 and TRBJ1-1, with a tentative D call TRBD1 (6 bases). The germline CDR1 and CDR2 sequences are LGHNA and YNFKEQ. Trimming removed 5 bases from V and 0 bases from J, with 13 bases in between. The CDR3 loop spans 15 amino acids. As DNA, the CDR3 is TGTGCCAGCAGCGTAGAGACAGGAATGAACACTGAAGCTTTCTTT. Amino acids: CASSVETGMNTEAFF.